Below are 20 T cell receptor beta chains sequenced from a single sample in a study of blood T cell repertoires in COVID-19. Only in-frame clones appear in the TCRdb table, and some are missing; sequencing was by immunoSEQ multiplex PCR. The sample holds 200,000 to 250,000 clones, 70% to 90% seen once. Source material: PBMCs or T cells enriched from blood (not recorded which). These receptors came from a man aged 30 to 39 who had recovered from COVID-19.

The V gene is TRBV4-1, the J gene TRBJ1-2; 8 bases agree with TRBD1. CDR1 is MGHRA and CDR2 is YSYEKL in the germline V gene. CDR3 length: 16 residues. J was trimmed by 3 bases and V by 1 base; bases with no gene match: 7. CDR3 DNA: TGCGCCAGCAGCCAAGTTACGGGGACAGGACACTATGGCTACACCTTC. This sequence encodes CASSQVTGTGHYGYTF.

The V gene is TRBV28, the J gene TRBJ1-4, with no clear D. CDR3 length equals 19 residues. V was shortened by 3 bases and J by 2 bases, with 22 bases between the two germline ends. CDR1 and CDR2 (germline): MDHEN, SYDVKM. The CDR3 sequence: CASSLRLVFLRRTNEKLFF. CDR3 DNA sequence: TGTGCCAGCAGTTTGCGTCTAGTATTTCTCCGGCGGACTAATGAAAAACTGTTTTTT.

The V and J genes are TRBV7-2 and TRBJ2-3, with D tentatively TRBD1 (5 bases). The CDR3 totals 15 residues. The V gene's germline CDR1 is SGHTA and CDR2 FQGNSA. Trimming left V 4 bases short and J 2 bases short, with 13 bases between. In DNA form, the CDR3 reads TGTGCCAGCAGCTCTTACAGGAGTCCCACAGATACGCAGTATTTT. Translating gives CASSSYRSPTDTQYF.

V usage is TRBV7-8 and J usage is TRBJ1-4; 9 positions agree with TRBD1. Germline assignment: CDR1 SGHVS and CDR2 FQNEAQ. CDR3 length equals 17 residues. V shed 5 bases and J 5 bases; nucleotides not matched to a gene: 12. This CDR3 is CASSQRTGVIGNEKLFF. The CDR3, as DNA: TGTGCCAGCAGCCAACGGACAGGGGTTATTGGGAATGAAAAACTGTTTTTT.

This clone was seen a single time. The chain links TRBV6-2 or TRBV6-3 to TRBJ2-7; possibly TRBD2 for D (6 bases). Germline values: CDR1 MNHEY, CDR2 SVGEGT. The CDR3 spans 18 residues. V was shortened by 0 bases and J by 3 bases, with 21 bases between the two germline ends. As DNA, the CDR3 is TGTGCCAGCAGTTACTCCGGTCGGCGGGGAAAGGATGGCTACGAGCAGTACTTC. This translates into CASSYSGRRGKDGYEQYF.

The chain employs TRBV30 and TRBJ1-2; D possibly corresponds to TRBD1 (5 bases). This CDR3 is built from 13 residues. Between the trimmed V and J ends, which lost 0 bases and 8 bases, there was a span of 13 bases. Germline V gene data show CDR1 as GTSNPN and CDR2 as SVGIG (reference sequence). CDR3 sequence: CAWSVQGAGGYTF. DNA of the CDR3: TGTGCCTGGAGTGTACAAGGGGCGGGGGGCTACACCTTC.

This chain joins TRBV7-6 and TRBJ2-7; 12 bases fit TRBD2. The CDR3 has 18 amino acids. CDR1 SGHVS and CDR2 FNYEAQ come from the germline V gene. J lost 0 bases, V lost 5 bases, and 11 bases had no gene match. CDR3: CASSPPWTSGTSSYEQYF. DNA of the CDR3: TGTGCCAGCAGCCCGCCCTGGACTAGCGGGACGAGCTCCTACGAGCAGTACTTC. The variable domain in full, completed from reference TRBV7-6 and TRBJ2-7, reads GAGVSQSPRYKVTKRGQDVALRCDPISGHVSLYWYRQALGQGPEFLTYFNYEAQQDKSGLPNDRFSAERPEGSISTLTIQRTEQRDSAMYRCASSPPWTSGTSSYEQYFGPGTRLTVT.

This chain connects TRBV7-6 to TRBJ1-5; TRBD1 is a possible D gene (5 bases). Per the germline V gene, CDR1 is SGHVS and CDR2 is FNYEAQ. The CDR3 loop spans 16 amino acids. Trimming shortened V by 5 bases and J by 2 bases, and 16 bases separated the two germline ends. The CDR3 nucleotides read TGTGCCAGCAGCCCCGGGGGAGGGGCTGGCAATCAGCCCCAGCATTTT. Translation gives CASSPGGGAGNQPQHF.

The chain links TRBV7-2 to TRBJ2-2; the D gene is possibly TRBD1 (5 bases). Germline V gives CDR1 SGHTA, CDR2 FQGNSA. The CDR3 contains 11 residues. V lost 6 bases, J lost 7 bases, and 6 bases lay in between. The chain's CDR3 is CASRQGGELFF. The CDR3 nucleotides read TGTGCCAGCAGGCAGGGCGGGGAGCTGTTTTTT.

In its sample, this clone was seen once. The chain couples TRBV18 to TRBJ2-5; tentatively, D is TRBD2 (6 bases). The germline gives CDR1 KGHSH, CDR2 LQKENI. This CDR3 region has 14 residues. The V and J ends lost 2 bases and 5 bases respectively, with 12 bases between them. In DNA, the CDR3 is TGTGCCAGCTCACCAGAGGAGGGTTGGGAGACCCAGTACTTC. This sequence encodes CASSPEEGWETQYF.

Concerning this clone: At one end, the junction sequence differs from germline, possibly due to a read error. This chain uses TRBV7-4 with TRBJ1-5; tentative D call: TRBD1 (6 bases). Per the germline V gene, CDR1 is SGHVT and CDR2 is SQSDAQ. There are 17 residues in the CDR3. This CDR3 is CPSSAAHGGASNQPQHF. For the CDR3, the DNA is TGTCCCAGCAGCGCCGCACACGGGGGGGCCAGCAATCAGCCCCAGCATTTT.

This chain uses TRBV18 with TRBJ1-4, with D uncertain. CDR1 is KGHSH and CDR2 is LQKENI in the germline V gene. With 0 bases removed from V and 7 bases from J, the gap between germline ends came to 12 bases. The CDR3 spans 15 residues. Here the CDR3 reads CASSPPSGRREKLFF. The DNA of the CDR3 is TGTGCCAGCTCACCACCGTCGGGAAGACGTGAAAAACTGTTTTTT.

The chain uses TRBV18 and TRBJ2-7; 8 positions agree with TRBD1. Trimming removed 0 bases from V and 4 bases from J; junction bases left unmatched: 8. CDR1 and CDR2 (germline): KGHSH, LQKENI. CDR3 length: 16 amino acids. The CDR3 spells CASSPPTNRGIYEQYF. The CDR3 DNA sequence: TGTGCCAGCTCACCACCAACGAACAGGGGGATTTACGAGCAGTACTTC.

The chain is built from TRBV6-1 and TRBJ2-7; 9 nucleotides agree with TRBD1. The junction had 6 bases not matched to a gene; V was cut back by 5 bases and J by 1 base. Germline CDR1 MNHNS, CDR2 SASEGT. This CDR3 has 15 residues. The CDR3 loop is CASSTGQGISYEQYF. The CDR3 DNA sequence: TGTGCCAGCAGTACGGGACAGGGAATTTCCTACGAGCAGTACTTC.

This sequence joins TRBV2 and TRBJ1-4, with no clear D. Looked up from germline, CDR1 is SNHLY and CDR2 is FYNNEI. With 8 bases removed from V and 0 bases from J, the gap between germline ends came to 13 bases. This CDR3 has 15 residues. In DNA, the CDR3 is TGTGCCAGCGGACGGGAACCAACAACTAATGAAAAACTGTTTTTT. This gives the protein CASGREPTTNEKLFF.

This clone is a singleton in its sample. The V call is TRBV10-2, the J call TRBJ1-2; 9 bases agree with TRBD1. CDR3 length: 14 amino acids. CDR1 is WSHSY, CDR2 SAAADI, per germline. V gave up 6 bases and J gave up 8 bases; unmatched junction bases: 10. The CDR3 DNA sequence: TGCGCCAGCAGAGTCACGGGACAGGGCAGAGGCTACACCTTC. It codes for CASRVTGQGRGYTF.

The chain joins TRBV6-5 to TRBJ1-5; unclear D gene. The CDR3 is 13 amino acids. CDR1 and CDR2 from the germline V gene are MNHEY and SVGAGI. V lost 0 bases to trimming and J lost 3 bases, with 3 bases between them. The CDR3 loop is CASSYSNNQPQHF. CDR3 in DNA: TGTGCCAGCAGTTACTCCAACAATCAGCCCCAGCATTTT.

This chain joins TRBV19 and TRBJ2-1, with 14 bases aligning to TRBD2. Unmatched junction bases numbered 10, after V lost 2 bases and J lost 7 bases. This CDR3 is 18 amino acids long. Looked up from germline, CDR1 is LNHDA and CDR2 is SQIVND (reference sequence). The CDR3 DNA sequence: TGTGCCAGTAGTATACGGGGCCGACTAGCGGGAGGGCTGAATGAGCAGTTCTTC. Translated, it gives CASSIRGRLAGGLNEQFF.

The chain carries TRBV5-1 and TRBJ2-1; 14 nucleotides align to TRBD2. V gave up 0 bases and J gave up 0 bases; unmatched junction bases: 5. CDR1 and CDR2 from the germline V gene are SGHRS and YFSETQ. The CDR3 sequence is 19 residues long. CDR3 sequence: CASSLAGLAGVSSYNEQFF. The CDR3 DNA reads TGCGCCAGCAGCTTGGCGGGACTAGCGGGGGTAAGCTCCTACAATGAGCAGTTCTTC.

This chain uses TRBV30 with TRBJ2-5; 9 nucleotides line up with TRBD1. The germline CDR1 and CDR2 sequences are GTSNPN and SVGIG (reference sequence). This CDR3 is 15 amino acids long. V lost 3 bases to trimming and J lost 3 bases; unmatched junction nucleotides: 8. The CDR3 loop reads CAWSLFRDREETQYF. CDR3 coding DNA: TGTGCCTGGAGCTTATTCCGGGACAGGGAAGAGACCCAGTACTTC.